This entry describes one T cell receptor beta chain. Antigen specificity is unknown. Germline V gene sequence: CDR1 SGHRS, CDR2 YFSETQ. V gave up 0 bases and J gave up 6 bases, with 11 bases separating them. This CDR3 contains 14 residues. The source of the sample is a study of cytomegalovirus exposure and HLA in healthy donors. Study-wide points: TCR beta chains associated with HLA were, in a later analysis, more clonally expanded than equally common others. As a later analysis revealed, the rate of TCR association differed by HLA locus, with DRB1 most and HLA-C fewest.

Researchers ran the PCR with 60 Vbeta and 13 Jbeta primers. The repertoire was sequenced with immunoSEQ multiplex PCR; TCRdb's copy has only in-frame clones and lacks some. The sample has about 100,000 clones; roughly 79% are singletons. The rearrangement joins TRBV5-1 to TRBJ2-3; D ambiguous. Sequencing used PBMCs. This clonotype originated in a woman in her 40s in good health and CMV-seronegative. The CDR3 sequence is CASSLGASIDTQYF. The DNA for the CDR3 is TGCGCCAGCAGCTTGGGAGCGTCTATTGATACGCAGTATTTT.